The present T cell receptor (beta chain) was sequenced within a study of cytomegalovirus exposure and HLA in healthy donors. Study-level findings and limits: Some public TCRs appeared in many individuals, while most sequences were rare. Analyzed later, most CMV-associated TCR beta chains appeared HLA-restricted.

V was pared by 2 bases and J by 3 bases, with 3 bases of the junction left unmatched. The length of the CDR3 is 14 residues. The germline V gene has CDR1 SGDLS and CDR2 YYNGEE. Worth noting for this clone: Its antigen is unknown.

The PCR had 60 Vbeta and 13 Jbeta primers. The data were produced by immunoSEQ multiplex PCR, yet TCRdb's version contains in-frame clones alone and is incomplete. Of around 200,000 clones in the sample, more than 60% were seen once. At collection, donors were nominally healthy, but unrecorded immune exposures were probable. Sequenced material: PBMCs. This clonotype was obtained from a woman in her sixties or seventies in good health and CMV-seropositive. The V gene is TRBV9, the J gene TRBJ1-2; TRBD1 matches 8 bases. CDR3 bases: TGTGCCAGCAGCGTCCAGACAGGGGACTATGGCTACACCTTC. Protein: CASSVQTGDYGYTF.